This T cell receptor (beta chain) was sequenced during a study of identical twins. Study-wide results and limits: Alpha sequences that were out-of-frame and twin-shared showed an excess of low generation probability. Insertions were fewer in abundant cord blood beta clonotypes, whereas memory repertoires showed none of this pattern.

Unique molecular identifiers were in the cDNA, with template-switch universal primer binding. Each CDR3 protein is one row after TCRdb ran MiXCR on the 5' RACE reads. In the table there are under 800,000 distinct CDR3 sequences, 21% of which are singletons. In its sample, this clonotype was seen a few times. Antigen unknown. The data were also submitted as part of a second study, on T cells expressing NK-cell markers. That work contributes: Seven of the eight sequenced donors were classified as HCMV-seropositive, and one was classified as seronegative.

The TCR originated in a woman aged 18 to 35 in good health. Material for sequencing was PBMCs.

The CDR3 loop is CSVVSLAKNIQYF. The CDR3 nucleotides read TGCAGCGTTGTATCCCTAGCCAAAAACATTCAGTACTTC. The chain links TRBV29-1 to TRBJ2-4; D gene unclear. This CDR3 contains 13 residues. The V end was cut by 4 bases, the J end by 0 bases, with 7 bases between. Germline V lookup: CDR1 SQVTM, CDR2 ANQGSEA.